The 10 T cell receptor beta chains given below trace back to one sample, sequenced in a study of shared clonotypes between healthy human individuals. Assay: immunoSEQ multiplex PCR; the TCRdb copy retains only in-frame clones and omits some. This table holds millions of clones, roughly 92% found once. The sequenced material came from naive CD4+ T cells sorted from blood. Subset here: CD45RA+ positively selected. These TCRs come from a young man in good health.

The rearrangement uses TRBV9 and TRBJ2-7, with D perhaps matching TRBD2 (5 bases). Germline V gives CDR1 SGDLS, CDR2 YYNGEE. This CDR3 spans 16 amino acids. V was cut by 3 bases and J by 0 bases, with 16 bases left in between. In DNA form, the CDR3 reads TGTGCCAGCAGCGCGTCGCCTAGCAGTAGCTCCTACGAGCAGTACTTC. It specifies CASSASPSSSSYEQYF.

On this clone itself: Other DNA sequences in this specimen translate into the identical CDR3. The rearrangement links TRBV5-1 to TRBJ2-7; D not resolved. Deletions cut 4 bases from V and 2 bases from J, with 13 bases between. The CDR3 has 14 amino acids. Per germline, CDR1 SGHRS and CDR2 YFSETQ. This chain's CDR3 is CASSLDGGAYEQYF. CDR3 bases: TGCGCCAGCAGCCTGGACGGTGGCGCCTACGAGCAGTACTTC.

V and J are TRBV15 and TRBJ1-6; D perhaps matches TRBD1 (5 bases). The CDR3 runs 16 residues. Germline lookup yields CDR1 LNHNV and CDR2 YYDKDF (reference sequence). Trimming removed 0 bases from V and 5 bases from J, with 11 bases in between. The chain's CDR3 is CATSRERAGNNSPLHF. The CDR3 nucleotides are TGTGCCACCAGCAGAGAGAGGGCAGGGAATAATTCACCCCTCCACTTT.

The genes are TRBV30 and TRBJ1-2, with D possibly TRBD1 on 6 matching bases. Per germline, CDR1 GTSNPN and CDR2 SVGIG (reference sequence). Trimming removed 7 bases from V and 0 bases from J, with 24 bases in between. CDR3 size: 17 residues. The CDR3 sequence is CASRTGLGGKANYGYTF. CDR3 DNA: TGTGCCTCCCGAACAGGGTTAGGGGGGAAAGCTAACTATGGCTACACCTTC.

The rearrangement joins TRBV19 to TRBJ2-2, with D perhaps matching TRBD1 (6 bases). CDR3 length equals 15 residues. Germline V lookup: CDR1 LNHDA, CDR2 SQIVND (reference sequence). Trimming cost V 3 bases and J 2 bases, with 10 bases left between them. The CDR3 DNA reads TGTGCCAGTAGTATCCGGACAGATAACACCGGGGAGCTGTTTTTT. Amino acid sequence: CASSIRTDNTGELFF.

This clone is a singleton in its sample. The chain links TRBV5-1 to TRBJ1-2, with no clear D. Trimming shortened V by 4 bases and J by 0 bases, and 16 bases separated the two germline ends. There are 16 residues in the CDR3. Germline CDR1 reads SGHRS; CDR2 reads YFSETQ. Here the CDR3 reads CASSPPETGTNYGYTF. The CDR3 coding sequence is TGCGCCAGCAGCCCGCCGGAGACGGGAACTAACTATGGCTACACCTTC. Using reference TRBV5-1 and TRBJ1-2 for the parts outside the CDR3, the full variable domain is KAGVTQTPRYLIKTRGQQVTLSCSPISGHRSVSWYQQTPGQGLQFLFEYFSETQRNKGNFPGRFSGRQFSNSRSEMNVSTLELGDSALYLCASSPPETGTNYGYTFGSGTRLTVV.

The rearrangement uses TRBV11-3 and TRBJ2-5, with TRBD2 as a possible D gene (7 bases). Trimming stripped 5 bases from V and 1 base from J, with 11 bases between. This CDR3 spans 14 amino acids. Germline CDR1 and CDR2: SGHNT and YENEEA. CDR3 sequence (DNA): TGTGCCAGCAGCCCACGGGGGGCCCAAGAGACCCAGTACTTC. Amino acid sequence: CASSPRGAQETQYF.

The chain carries TRBV19 and TRBJ1-1; the D gene is possibly TRBD1 (5 bases). CDR3 length: 12 residues. V shed 9 bases and J shed 1 base, with 9 bases lying between them. CDR1 LNHDA and CDR2 SQIVND come from the germline V gene (reference sequence). The CDR3: CASRDQNTEAFF. In DNA, the CDR3 is TGTGCCAGCAGGGATCAGAACACTGAAGCTTTCTTT.

This chain uses TRBV6-1 with TRBJ2-7; no firm D call. The V gene's germline CDR1 is MNHNS and CDR2 SASEGT. V was cut by 7 bases and J by 3 bases, with 7 bases left in between. The length of the CDR3 is 11 residues. CDR3 nucleotides: TGTGCCAGCACACGAAACTACGAGCAGTACTTC. Its protein is CASTRNYEQYF.

The chain carries TRBV4-1 and TRBJ2-2; D unresolved. CDR3 length equals 16 residues. The germline V and J ends were trimmed by 0 bases and 2 bases, with 10 bases remaining between them. Germline V gene lookup returns CDR1 MGHRA and CDR2 YSYEKL. The CDR3 nucleotides read TGCGCCAGCAGCCAAGAAGGGCGAGGAAACACCGGGGAGCTGTTTTTT. It yields the protein CASSQEGRGNTGELFF.